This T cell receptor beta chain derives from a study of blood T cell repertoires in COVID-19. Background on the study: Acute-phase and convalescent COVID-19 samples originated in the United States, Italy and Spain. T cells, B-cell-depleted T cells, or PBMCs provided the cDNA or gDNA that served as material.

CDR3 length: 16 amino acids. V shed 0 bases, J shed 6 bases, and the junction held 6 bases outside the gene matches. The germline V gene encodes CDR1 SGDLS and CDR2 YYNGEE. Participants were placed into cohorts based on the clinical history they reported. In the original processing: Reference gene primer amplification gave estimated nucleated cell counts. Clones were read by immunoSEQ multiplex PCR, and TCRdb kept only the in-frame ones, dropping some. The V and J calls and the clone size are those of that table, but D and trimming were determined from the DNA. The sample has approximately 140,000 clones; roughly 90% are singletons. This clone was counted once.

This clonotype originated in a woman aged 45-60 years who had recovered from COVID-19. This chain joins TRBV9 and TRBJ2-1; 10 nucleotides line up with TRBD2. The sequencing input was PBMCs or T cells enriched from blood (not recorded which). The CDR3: CASSVVGSGGPNEQFF. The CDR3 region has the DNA TGTGCCAGCAGCGTAGTAGGTAGCGGGGGGCCCAATGAGCAGTTCTTC.